The 10 T cell receptor beta chains given below trace back to one sample, sequenced in a study of blood T cell repertoires in COVID-19. Assay used: immunoSEQ multiplex PCR; TCRdb lists only in-frame clones, some missing. The data show roughly 160,000 clones, roughly 87% seen once. Sequencing was performed on PBMCs or T cells enriched from blood (not recorded which). These receptors were taken from a woman aged 45-65 years who had recovered from COVID-19.

J is TRBJ2-7 and V is TRBV9; 10 nucleotides match TRBD2. The CDR3 consists of 15 residues. Germline CDR1 reads SGDLS; CDR2 reads YYNGEE. V gave up 0 bases and J gave up 7 bases; unmatched junction bases: 7. The CDR3 DNA reads TGTGCCAGCAGCGTAGAAGTAGCGGGGGGTTCGGAGCAGTACTTC. Translated: CASSVEVAGGSEQYF.

V is TRBV19 and J is TRBJ1-6; 8 bases agree with TRBD1. Germline V gene data show CDR1 as LNHDA and CDR2 as SQIVND (reference sequence). Germline trimming cut 3 bases from V and 8 bases from J; bases unmatched to any gene: 9. This CDR3 comprises 16 residues. The CDR3 here is CASSIPGTGDYSPLHF. The CDR3 bases are TGTGCCAGTAGTATCCCAGGGACAGGTGATTATTCACCCCTCCACTTT.

This clone showed up just once. V is TRBV30 and J is TRBJ2-4; 11 nucleotides agree with TRBD2. Per the germline V gene, CDR1 is GTSNPN and CDR2 is SVGIG (reference sequence). J gave up 1 base and V 2 bases, and 7 bases lay outside the gene matches. The CDR3 extends over 17 amino acids. CDR3 nucleotide sequence: TGTGCCTGGAGTATGACTAGCGGGAAATATGCCAAAAACATTCAGTACTTC. Protein: CAWSMTSGKYAKNIQYF.

The chain couples TRBV6-5 to TRBJ1-2; no reliable D call. CDR1 and CDR2 from the germline V gene are MNHEY and SVGAGI. Trimming stripped 6 bases from V and 4 bases from J, with 15 bases between. The CDR3 has 14 residues. The CDR3: CASRLTQGGYGYTF. Here the CDR3 DNA reads TGTGCCAGCAGACTCACTCAAGGAGGCTATGGCTACACCTTC.

The chain uses TRBV7-9 and TRBJ2-1, with D hard to call. V was cut by 0 bases and J by 9 bases, with 6 bases left in between. Per germline, CDR1 SEHNR and CDR2 FQNEAQ (reference sequence). This CDR3 comprises 12 residues. The DNA of the CDR3 is TGTGCCAGCAGCTTAGCGGAGCTTGAGCAGTTCTTC. Translating gives CASSLAELEQFF.

CDR3 loop: CASRLRDSGYGYTF. CDR3 bases: TGTGCCAGCAGATTACGGGACAGTGGGTATGGCTACACCTTC. J is TRBJ1-2 and V is TRBV6-5; 7 bases match TRBD1. The CDR3 contains 14 residues. After removal of 6 bases from V and 5 bases from J, the junction contained 9 bases not matched to a gene. CDR1 and CDR2 from the germline V gene are MNHEY and SVGAGI.

The chain is built from TRBV2 and TRBJ1-5; weak D call: TRBD1 (6 bases). V was cut by 10 bases and J by 2 bases, with 15 bases left in between. Germline CDR1 and CDR2: SNHLY and FYNNEI. This CDR3 comprises 14 residues. The CDR3 region has the DNA TGTGCCACCGGGACAATGTTAGGCAATCAGCCCCAGCATTTT. It yields the protein CATGTMLGNQPQHF. The whole variable domain, filled in from reference TRBV2 and TRBJ1-5, reads EPEVTQTPSHQVTQMGQEVILRCVPISNHLYFYWYRQILGQKVEFLVSFYNNEISEKSEIFDDQFSVERPDGSNFTLKIRSTKLEDSAMYFCATGTMLGNQPQHFGDGTRLSIL.

The chain has TRBV7-2 and TRBJ1-2; D may be TRBD1 (6 bases). The CDR3 loop spans 13 amino acids. V was cut by 5 bases and J by 8 bases, with 15 bases left in between. Germline lookup yields CDR1 SGHTA and CDR2 FQGNSA. CDR3 in amino acids: CASSTRQVRGYTF. DNA of the CDR3: TGTGCCAGCAGCACTAGACAGGTCCGCGGCTACACCTTC.

This clone came up once. The V and J genes are TRBV4-1 and TRBJ1-1; D remains unclear. CDR1 and CDR2 from the germline V gene are MGHRA and YSYEKL. V dropped 2 bases and J dropped 1 base, with 8 bases sitting between them. The CDR3 is 14 amino acids. The CDR3 loop is CASSQHLGNTEAFF. The CDR3 nucleotides read TGCGCCAGCAGCCAACACCTAGGGAACACTGAAGCTTTCTTT.

The rearrangement joins TRBV29-1 to TRBJ2-5, with D unclear. Per the germline V gene, CDR1 is SQVTM and CDR2 is ANQGSEA. The CDR3 covers 11 residues. Trimming removed 5 bases at V and 5 bases at J, with 9 bases between. The DNA for the CDR3 is TGCAGCGTTATTTATTTGGAGACCCAGTACTTC. It translates to CSVIYLETQYF.